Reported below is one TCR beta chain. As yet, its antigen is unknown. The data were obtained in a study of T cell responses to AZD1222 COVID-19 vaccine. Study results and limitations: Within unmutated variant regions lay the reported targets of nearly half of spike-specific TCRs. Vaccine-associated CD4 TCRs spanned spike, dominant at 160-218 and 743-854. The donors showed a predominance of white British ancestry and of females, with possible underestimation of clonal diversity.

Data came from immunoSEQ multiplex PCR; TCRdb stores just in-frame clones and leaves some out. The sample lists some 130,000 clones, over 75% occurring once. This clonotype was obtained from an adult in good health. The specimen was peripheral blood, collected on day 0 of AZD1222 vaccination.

For the CDR3, the DNA is TGTGCCAGCAGTTTATACGACTATCCATGGAACACTGAAGCTTTCTTT. As protein: CASSLYDYPWNTEAFF. The chain carries TRBV27 and TRBJ1-1; no firm D call. CDR1 and CDR2 from the germline V gene are MNHEY and SMNVEV (reference sequence). CDR3 length equals 16 residues. V dropped 1 base and J dropped 1 base, with 13 bases sitting between them.